Included here is one TCR beta chain sequence, with context. The antigen is not known. The sample originates from a study of brain T cells in children with intractable seizures. The study, taken as a whole, reports: HCMV serostatus was not known, and viral specificity came from CDR3 similarity only. Absence of clones before surgery may stem from lower sequencing depth.

The CDR3 runs to 13 residues. From germline, CDR1 is SNHLY and CDR2 FYNNEI. Trimming shortened V by 8 bases and J by 3 bases, and 12 bases separated the two germline ends. The time point denotes: blood from clinic visit 5 months post-surgery; TSC patient then seizure free. Sequencing was limited to surgery cases with top T cell transcript signatures in brain tissue. Before surgery, patients took at least one anti-epileptic drug. Clones were sequenced by immunoSEQ multiplex PCR, and TCRdb holds only the in-frame ones, with some missing. The sample yields about 340,000 clones, about 94% seen once. Material: peripheral blood, obtained roughly 5 months after surgery. The J gene is TRBJ2-3, the V gene TRBV2; tentatively, D is TRBD1 or TRBD2 (6 bases each). The sequence derives from a boy under two years old with tuberous sclerosis and intractable seizures. The CDR3 DNA sequence: TGTGCCAGCCCTGGGGGGCCTACAGATACGCAGTATTTT. This translates into CASPGGPTDTQYF.